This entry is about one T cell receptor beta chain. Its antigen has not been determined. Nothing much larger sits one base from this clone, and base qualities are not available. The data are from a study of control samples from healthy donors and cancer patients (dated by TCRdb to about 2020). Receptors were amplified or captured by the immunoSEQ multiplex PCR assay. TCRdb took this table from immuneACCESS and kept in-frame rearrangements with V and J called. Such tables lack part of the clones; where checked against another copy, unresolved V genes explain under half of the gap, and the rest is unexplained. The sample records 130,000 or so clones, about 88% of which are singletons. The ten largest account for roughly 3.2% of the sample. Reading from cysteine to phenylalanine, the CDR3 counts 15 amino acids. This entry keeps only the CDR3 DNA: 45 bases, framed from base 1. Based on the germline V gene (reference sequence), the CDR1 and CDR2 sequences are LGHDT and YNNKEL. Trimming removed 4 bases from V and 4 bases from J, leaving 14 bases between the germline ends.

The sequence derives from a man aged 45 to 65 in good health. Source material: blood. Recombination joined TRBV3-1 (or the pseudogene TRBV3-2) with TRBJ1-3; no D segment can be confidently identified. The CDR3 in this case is CASSPTPLGGNTIYF. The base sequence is TGTGCCAGCAGCCCCACCCCCTTGGGAGGAAACACCATATATTTT.